The rows below give T cell receptor beta chains drawn from one sample of a study of T-cell memory formation after mild COVID-19. Via MiXCR, TCRdb re-called the 5' RACE reads, giving one row per CDR3 protein. The sample consists of 100,000 to 150,000 distinct CDR3 sequences, 5% to 6.5% of them appearing once. Sequenced: PBMCs or a T cell subset sorted from them (not recorded which). These receptors all stem from an adult woman who had mild COVID-19 (a few samples of this study predate the infection). Cell type and time point are not known. Each CDR3 is given with its conserved first and last residue. Each record gives: J gene, V gene, D gene, clone size, CDR3 protein, CDR3 DNA. A D gene is named only where the DNA matches it firmly. Only some rows state a clone size, as once, few, many or a class for expanded clones.

>TRBJ1-1|TRBV19|NA|NA
CASSIKSQMNTEAFF
TGTGCCAGTAGTATAAAAAGTCAAATGAACACTGAAGCTTTCTTT
>TRBJ2-3|TRBV7-9|NA|few
CASSLWIRATDTQYF
TGTGCCAGCAGCTTGTGGATCAGGGCGACAGATACGCAGTATTTT
>TRBJ2-4|TRBV7-9|TRBD1|NA
CASSQDRNIQYF
TGTGCCAGCAGCCAGGACAGGAACATTCAGTACTTC
>TRBJ2-1|TRBV7-9|NA|few
CASSLEVGVSRQFF
TGTGCCAGCAGCTTAGAAGTGGGGGTCTCGAGGCAGTTCTTC
>TRBJ2-2|TRBV12-3/TRBV12-4|NA|NA
CASSPRGSGTGELFF
TGTGCCAGCAGTCCCCGGGGGTCAGGGACCGGGGAGCTGTTTTTT
>TRBJ2-1|TRBV6-4|NA|few
CASSDSPFSYNEQFF
TGTGCCAGCAGTGACTCCCCGTTTTCCTACAATGAGCAGTTCTTC
>TRBJ2-3|TRBV5-1|TRBD1|NA
CASSDRDRSTDTQYF
TGCGCCAGCAGCGACCGGGACAGAAGCACAGATACGCAGTATTTT
>TRBJ2-3|TRBV20-1|TRBD2|many
CSAGTSGGITDTQYF
TGCAGTGCTGGGACTAGCGGGGGTATTACAGATACGCAGTATTTT
>TRBJ1-2|TRBV12-3/TRBV12-4|NA|NA
CASSKGGYTF
TGTGCCAGCAGCAAAGGGGGCTACACCTTC
>TRBJ2-2|TRBV4-2|TRBD2|many
CASGLAGDMNTGELFF
TGTGCCAGCGGACTAGCGGGGGACATGAACACCGGGGAGCTGTTTTTT
>TRBJ2-7|TRBV7-2|TRBD2|many
CASSSVAGGHEQYF
TGTGCCAGCAGCTCGGTGGCGGGAGGCCACGAGCAGTACTTC
>TRBJ2-1|TRBV5-1|TRBD2|NA
CASSLDLAGGHYNEQFF
TGCGCCAGCAGCTTGGATCTAGCGGGGGGCCACTACAATGAGCAGTTCTTC
>TRBJ2-2|TRBV5-5|NA|many
CASSLANTGELFF
TGTGCCAGCAGCTTGGCCAACACCGGGGAGCTGTTTTTT
>TRBJ2-7|TRBV6-5|NA|many
CASSYSGKGPYEQYF
TGTGCCAGCAGTTACTCGGGGAAAGGTCCCTACGAGCAGTACTTC
>TRBJ1-4|TRBV11-2|NA|few
CASSFAGYNEKLFF
TGTGCCAGCAGCTTCGCGGGGTACAATGAAAAACTGTTTTTT
>TRBJ1-5|TRBV12-5|NA|few
CASGLVKGLDQPQHF
TGTGCTAGTGGTTTGGTGAAGGGTTTGGATCAGCCCCAGCATTTT
>TRBJ1-5|TRBV4-1|TRBD1|many
CASSQAEGAVNQPQHF
TGCGCCAGCAGCCAAGCTGAGGGGGCAGTCAATCAGCCCCAGCATTTT